This T cell receptor beta chain was documented in a study of vaccination effects on CD4 cells after COVID-19. Findings of the study overall: Clones from infection and from vaccination both contracted markedly late after vaccination.

Sequencing in the ViraFEST assay came after antigen-specific CD4+ T cells had been expanded with viral peptide pools, which were used to stimulate PBMC. At the end of about 10 days of culture, CD4+ T cells were isolated. The infection with SARS-CoV-2 (confirmed by PCR) occurred in this person between March and December 2020. CDR1 and CDR2 (germline): SGHRS, YFSETQ. CDR3 size: 13 residues. The junction had 4 bases not matched to a gene; V was cut back by 4 bases and J by 5 bases. The protocol was immunoSEQ multiplex PCR, while the TCRdb copy is restricted to in-frame clones and leaves out a portion. The sample carries tens of thousands of clones, approximately 73% recorded once. Worth noting for this clone: Its cognate antigen is unknown.

The sample in question was CD4+ T cells from PBMCs cultured with a peptide pool, obtained before COVID-19 vaccination. The TCR comes from a human donor who had a prior SARS-CoV-2 infection. The chain has TRBV5-1 and TRBJ2-3, with TRBD2 identical over 7 bases. The CDR3: CASSIGTKDTQYF. The CDR3 DNA sequence: TGCGCCAGCAGCATTGGGACTAAAGATACGCAGTATTTT.